The 6 T cell receptor beta chains below come from one sample, sequenced in a study of metastatic and nonmetastatic thyroid tumors. Patients underwent thyroid surgery, and none had received any treatment before it. Via MiXCR, TCRdb re-called the PCR reads. The table includes roughly 65,000 clones, 12% to 15% detected once. Specimen: blood. The receptors stem from a male donor with papillary thyroid cancer or a benign thyroid nodule (not recorded which). Some clones in this sample may be carry-over from other donors' samples.

At least ten counts were recorded for this clone. The V gene is TRBV28, the J gene TRBJ1-1, with D possibly being TRBD1 (6 bases). Trimming stripped 6 bases from V and 4 bases from J, with 12 bases between. This CDR3 is built from 13 residues. Germline values: CDR1 MDHEN, CDR2 SYDVKM. CDR3 nucleotides: TGTGCCAGCAGCCCCAAGGGGGGCACTGAAGCTTTCTTT. This gives the protein CASSPKGGTEAFF.

This clone was detected ten times or more. This chain links TRBV7-9 with TRBJ2-7; TRBD1 matches at 9 bases. V was pared by 4 bases and J by 4 bases, with 8 bases of the junction left unmatched. The CDR3 has 15 amino acids. The germline V gene encodes CDR1 SEHNR and CDR2 FQNEAQ (reference sequence). In nucleotides, the CDR3 is TGTGCCAGCAGCTCCACGGGACAGGGTCGGTACGAGCAGTACTTC. Amino acid sequence: CASSSTGQGRYEQYF.

This clone was detected a few times. Germline and junction disagree at one end, which may indicate a read error. J is TRBJ1-1 and V is TRBV6-1, with TRBD1 as a possible D gene (6 bases). Looked up from germline, CDR1 is MNHNS and CDR2 is SASEGT. The CDR3 covers 15 residues. The CDR3 bases are TGTGCCATCTTCCTCAGGGGAGGTATGAACACTGAATCTTTCTTT. Translation gives CAIFLRGGMNTESFF.

This clone was recorded at least ten times. The chain uses TRBV7-2 and TRBJ1-2; tentatively, D is TRBD1 (6 bases). CDR1 is SGHTA, CDR2 FQGNSA, per germline. The CDR3 runs to 15 residues. V was cut by 5 bases and J by 8 bases, with 21 bases left in between. The CDR3 is CASSQRLGGQGGYTF. CDR3 DNA sequence: TGTGCCAGCAGCCAGCGACTCGGGGGGCAGGGAGGCTACACCTTC.

This clone was observed many times. The chain links TRBV9 to TRBJ1-6; D not certain. The V gene's germline CDR1 is SGDLS and CDR2 YYNGEE. V was cut by 0 bases and J by 5 bases, with 6 bases left in between. The CDR3 sequence is 14 residues long. CDR3 loop: CASSVGRNNSPLHF. In DNA, the CDR3 is TGTGCCAGCAGCGTAGGGAGAAATAATTCACCCCTCCACTTT.

This clone was detected ten times or more. V is TRBV10-3 and J is TRBJ2-7; D remains ambiguous. CDR1 ENHRY and CDR2 SYGVKD come from the germline V gene. This CDR3 spans 14 amino acids. The germline V and J ends were trimmed by 4 bases and 1 base, with 11 bases remaining between them. This chain's CDR3 is CAISASGPSYEQYF. CDR3 sequence (DNA): TGTGCCATCAGTGCCTCGGGCCCATCCTACGAGCAGTACTTC.